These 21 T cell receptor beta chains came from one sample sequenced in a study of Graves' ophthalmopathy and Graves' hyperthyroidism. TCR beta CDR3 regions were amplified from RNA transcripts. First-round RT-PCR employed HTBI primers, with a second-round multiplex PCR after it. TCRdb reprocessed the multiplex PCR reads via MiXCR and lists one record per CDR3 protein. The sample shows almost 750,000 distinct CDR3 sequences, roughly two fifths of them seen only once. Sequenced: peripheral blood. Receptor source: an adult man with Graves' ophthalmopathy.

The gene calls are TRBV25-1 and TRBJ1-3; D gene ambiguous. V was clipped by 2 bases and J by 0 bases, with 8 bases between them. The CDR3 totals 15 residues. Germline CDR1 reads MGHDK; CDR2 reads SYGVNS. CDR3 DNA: TGTGCCAGCAGTGAAGGCACCCTCTCTGGAAACACCATATATTTT. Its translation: CASSEGTLSGNTIYF.

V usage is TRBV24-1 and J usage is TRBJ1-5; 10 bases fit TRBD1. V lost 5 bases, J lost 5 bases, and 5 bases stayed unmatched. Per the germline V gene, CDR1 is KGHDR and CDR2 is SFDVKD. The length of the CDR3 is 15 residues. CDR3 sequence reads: CATSGVGTGDQPQHF. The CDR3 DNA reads TGTGCCACCAGTGGTGTGGGGACAGGGGATCAGCCCCAGCATTTT.

The CDR3 is CASFRGLYNSPLHF. In DNA form, the CDR3 reads TGTGCCAGTTTCAGGGGCTTGTATAATTCACCCCTCCACTTT. The chain links TRBV25-1 to TRBJ1-6, with D perhaps matching TRBD1 (6 bases). The CDR3 spans 14 residues. Germline-derived CDR1 and CDR2 are MGHDK and SYGVNS. V gave up 9 bases and J gave up 4 bases, with 13 bases separating them.

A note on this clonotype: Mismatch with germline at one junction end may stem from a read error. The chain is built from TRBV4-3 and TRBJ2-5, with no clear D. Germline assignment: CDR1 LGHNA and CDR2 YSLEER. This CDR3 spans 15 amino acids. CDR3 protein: CASSQVGVNQETQYF. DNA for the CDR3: TGCGCCAGCAGCCAAGTTGGGGTGAACCAGGAGACCCAGTACTTC.

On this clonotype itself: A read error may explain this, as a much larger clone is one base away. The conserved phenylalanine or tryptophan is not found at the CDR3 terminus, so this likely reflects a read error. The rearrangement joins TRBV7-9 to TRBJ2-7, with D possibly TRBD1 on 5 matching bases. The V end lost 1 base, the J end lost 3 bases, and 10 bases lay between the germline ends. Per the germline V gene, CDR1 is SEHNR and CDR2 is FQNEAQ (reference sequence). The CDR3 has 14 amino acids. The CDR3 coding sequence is TGTGCCAGCAGCTTAGTTGGGGCCGACTACGAGCAGTACCTC. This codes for CASSLVGADYEQYL.

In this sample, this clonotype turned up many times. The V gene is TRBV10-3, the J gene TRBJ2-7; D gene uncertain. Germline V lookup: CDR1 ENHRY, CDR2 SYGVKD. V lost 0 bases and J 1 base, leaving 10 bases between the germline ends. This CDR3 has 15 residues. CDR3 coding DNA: TGTGCCATCAGTGAGTCCCCTGGAAGATCCTACGAGCAGTACTTC. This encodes CAISESPGRSYEQYF.

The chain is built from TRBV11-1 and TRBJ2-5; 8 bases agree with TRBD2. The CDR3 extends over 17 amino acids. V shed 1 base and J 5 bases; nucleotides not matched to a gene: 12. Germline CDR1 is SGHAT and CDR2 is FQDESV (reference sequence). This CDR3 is CASSLDRAGGRPETQYF. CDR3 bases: TGTGCCAGCAGCTTAGACCGGGCGGGAGGCCGTCCGGAGACCCAGTACTTC.

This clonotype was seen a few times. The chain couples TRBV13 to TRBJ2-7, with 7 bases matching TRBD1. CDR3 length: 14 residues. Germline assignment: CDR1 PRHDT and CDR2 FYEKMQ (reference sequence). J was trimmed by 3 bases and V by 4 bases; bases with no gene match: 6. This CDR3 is CASSSDRAVYEQYF. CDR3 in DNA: TGTGCCAGCAGCTCTGACAGGGCAGTCTACGAGCAGTACTTC.

The CDR3 nucleotides read TGCAGCAGGATACAGGGAGTGAGCAATCAGCCCCAGCATTTT. It encodes CSRIQGVSNQPQHF. J is TRBJ1-5 and V is TRBV29-1, with D possibly TRBD1 on 6 matching bases. The CDR3 has 14 amino acids. Looked up from germline, CDR1 is SQVTM and CDR2 is ANQGSEA. The V and J ends lost 8 bases and 1 base respectively, with 15 bases between them.

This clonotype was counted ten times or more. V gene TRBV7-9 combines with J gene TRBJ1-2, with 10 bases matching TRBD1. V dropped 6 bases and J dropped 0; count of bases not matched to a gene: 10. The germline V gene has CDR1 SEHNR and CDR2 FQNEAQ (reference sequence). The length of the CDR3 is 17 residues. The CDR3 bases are TGTGCCAGCAGTCGACGGGACAGGGGAAGACCTAACTATGGCTACACCTTC. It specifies CASSRRDRGRPNYGYTF.

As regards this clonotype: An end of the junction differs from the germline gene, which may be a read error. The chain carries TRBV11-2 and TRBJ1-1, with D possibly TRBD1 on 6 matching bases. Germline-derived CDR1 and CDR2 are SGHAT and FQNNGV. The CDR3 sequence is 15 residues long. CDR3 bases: TGTGCCAGCAGCCAAACACGACAGGCGAACGCTGAAGCTTTCTTT. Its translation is CASSQTRQANAEAFF. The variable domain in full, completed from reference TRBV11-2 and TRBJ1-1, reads EAGVAQSPRYKIIEKRQSVAFWCNPISGHATLYWYQQILGQGPKLLIQFQNNGVVDDSQLPKDRFSAERLKGVDSTLKIQPAKLEDSAVYLCASSQTRQANAEAFFGQGTRLTVV.

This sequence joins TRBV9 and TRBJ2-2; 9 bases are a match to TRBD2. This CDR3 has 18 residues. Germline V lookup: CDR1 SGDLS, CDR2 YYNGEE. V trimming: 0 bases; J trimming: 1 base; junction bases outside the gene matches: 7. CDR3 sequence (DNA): TGTGCCAGCAGCGTAGACCTACTGACTAGCGGGAACACCGGGGAGCTGTTTTTT. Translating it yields CASSVDLLTSGNTGELFF.

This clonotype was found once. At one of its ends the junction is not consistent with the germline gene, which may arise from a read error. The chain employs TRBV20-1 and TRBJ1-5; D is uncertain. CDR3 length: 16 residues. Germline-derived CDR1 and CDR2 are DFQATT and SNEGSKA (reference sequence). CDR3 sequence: CSARAVSYYSNQPPHF. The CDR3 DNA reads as TGCAGTGCTAGAGCGGTGAGCTATTATAGCAATCAGCCCCCGCATTTT.

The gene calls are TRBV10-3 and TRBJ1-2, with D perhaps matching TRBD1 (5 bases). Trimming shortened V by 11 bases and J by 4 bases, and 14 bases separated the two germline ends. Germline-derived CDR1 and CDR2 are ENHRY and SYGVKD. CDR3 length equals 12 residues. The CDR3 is CAPLGQVYGYTF. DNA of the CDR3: TGTGCCCCCCTGGGGCAGGTCTATGGCTACACCTTC.

The DNA of the CDR3 is TGCAGTGCTAGACGAACAGGGGTCGACACTGAAGCTTTCTTT. Translating gives CSARRTGVDTEAFF. The chain recombines TRBV20-1 with TRBJ1-1, with 7 positions matching TRBD1. The V segment lost 2 bases and the J segment 3 bases; nucleotides outside the gene matches: 6. Per germline, CDR1 DFQATT and CDR2 SNEGSKA (reference sequence). The CDR3 runs 14 residues.

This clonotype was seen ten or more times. As DNA, the CDR3 is TGTGCCAGCAGCCCGTCTCCGGGGACAGGACAAGAGACCCAGTACTTC. This gives the protein CASSPSPGTGQETQYF. The chain combines TRBV7-9 with TRBJ2-5; 8 bases fit TRBD1. With V trimmed by 5 bases and J by 2 bases, 10 bases remained unmatched. Germline-derived CDR1 and CDR2 are SEHNR and FQNEAQ (reference sequence). The CDR3 covers 16 residues.

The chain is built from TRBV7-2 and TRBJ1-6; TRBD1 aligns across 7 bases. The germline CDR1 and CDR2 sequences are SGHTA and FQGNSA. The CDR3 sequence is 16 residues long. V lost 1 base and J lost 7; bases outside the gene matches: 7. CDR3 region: CASSLESGQPNSPLHF. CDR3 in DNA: TGTGCCAGCAGCTTAGAATCGGGACAGCCGAATTCACCCCTCCACTTT.

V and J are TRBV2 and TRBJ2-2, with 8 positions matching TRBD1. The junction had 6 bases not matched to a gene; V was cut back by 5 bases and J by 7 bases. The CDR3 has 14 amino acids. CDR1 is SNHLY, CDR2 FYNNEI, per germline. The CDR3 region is CASSKGQAGGELFF. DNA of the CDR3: TGTGCCAGCAGTAAGGGACAGGCCGGCGGGGAGCTGTTTTTT.

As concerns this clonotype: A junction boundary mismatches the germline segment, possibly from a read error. The CDR3 bases are TGTGCCAGCAGTAAAGCAGATCCCTCACTTAACTATGGCTACACCTTC. This codes for CASSKADPSLNYGYTF. The chain has TRBV2 and TRBJ1-2; D unclear. The germline gives CDR1 SNHLY, CDR2 FYNNEI. CDR3 size: 16 residues.

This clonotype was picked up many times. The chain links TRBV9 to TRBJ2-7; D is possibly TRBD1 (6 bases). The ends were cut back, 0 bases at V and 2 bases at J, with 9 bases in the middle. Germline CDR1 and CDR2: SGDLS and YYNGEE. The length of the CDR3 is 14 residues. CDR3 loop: CASSVDRVAYEQYF. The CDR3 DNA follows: TGTGCCAGCAGCGTAGACAGGGTCGCCTACGAGCAGTACTTC.

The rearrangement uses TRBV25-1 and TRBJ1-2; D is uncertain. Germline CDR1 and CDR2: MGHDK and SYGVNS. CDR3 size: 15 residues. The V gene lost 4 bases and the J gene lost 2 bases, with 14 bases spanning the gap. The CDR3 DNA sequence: TGTGCCAGCAGTGGTCTGTCGGGTTGGAACTATGGCTACACCTTC. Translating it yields CASSGLSGWNYGYTF.